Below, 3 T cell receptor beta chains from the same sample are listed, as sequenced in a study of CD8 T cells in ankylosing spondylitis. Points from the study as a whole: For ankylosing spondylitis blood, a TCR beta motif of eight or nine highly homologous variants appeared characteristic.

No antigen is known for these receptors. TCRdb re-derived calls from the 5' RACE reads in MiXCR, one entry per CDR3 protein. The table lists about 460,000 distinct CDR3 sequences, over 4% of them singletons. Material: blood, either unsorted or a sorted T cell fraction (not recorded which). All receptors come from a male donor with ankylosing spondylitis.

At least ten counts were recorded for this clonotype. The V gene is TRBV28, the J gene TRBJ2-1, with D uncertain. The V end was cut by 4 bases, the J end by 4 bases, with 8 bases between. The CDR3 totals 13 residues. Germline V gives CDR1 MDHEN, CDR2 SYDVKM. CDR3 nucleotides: TGTGCCAGCAGTTGGACGGAATACAATGAGCAGTTCTTC. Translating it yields CASSWTEYNEQFF.

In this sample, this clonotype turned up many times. The CDR3, as DNA: TGTGCCAGCAGTGAATGGCGGGAGCGACCGTACAATGAGCAGTTCTTC. It encodes CASSEWRERPYNEQFF. The chain couples TRBV2 to TRBJ2-1, with 7 bases fitting TRBD2. J was trimmed by 4 bases and V by 2 bases; bases with no gene match: 8. This CDR3 has 16 residues. Per the germline V gene, CDR1 is SNHLY and CDR2 is FYNNEI.

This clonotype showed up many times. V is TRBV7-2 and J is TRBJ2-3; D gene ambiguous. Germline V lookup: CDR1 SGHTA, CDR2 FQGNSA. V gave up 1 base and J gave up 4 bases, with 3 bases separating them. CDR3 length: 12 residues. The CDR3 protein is CASSLVPDTQYF. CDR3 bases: TGTGCCAGCAGCTTAGTTCCAGATACGCAGTATTTT.